This TCR beta chain was documented in a study of molecular identifiers for immune sequencing clone quantification. Study outcomes and limitations: Spiked Jurkat TCR RNA equivalent to one cell was reportedly detectable in one million naive cells. Clones that had above 20 RNA copies took up over 99% of effector molecules but under 1% in naive cells.

Generation of bulk TCR libraries relied on previously described methods and listed TCR primers. From the PCR reads, TCRdb called clonotypes with MiXCR, one entry per CDR3 protein. The data show around 100,000 distinct CDR3 sequences, around 37% seen once. As CD8+CD4-CCR7+CD45RA+ cells, naive CD8 T cells were sorted. With 5 bases clipped from V and 2 bases from J, the junction kept 8 bases outside the gene matches. The germline V gene has CDR1 SGHVS and CDR2 FNYEAQ. The CDR3 sequence is 15 residues long. As regards this clonotype: Antigen: not known. A much larger clone lies a single base off, so this may be a read error.

The genes are TRBV7-6 and TRBJ2-7; 8 bases line up with TRBD1. Sequenced: naive CD8+ T cells from blood, with Jurkat cell RNA spiked in. Subset given: FACS-sorted CD8+CD4-CCR7+CD45RA+ naive T cells. This receptor was identified in a human donor in good health. Some libraries in this study had Jurkat cell RNA spiked in. For the CDR3, the DNA is TGTGCCAGCAGCCCCGGGACAGGAATCCCCTACGAGCAGTACTTC. Protein sequence: CASSPGTGIPYEQYF.